The subject of this entry is one TCR beta chain. Its antigen is currently unknown. The data stem from a study of shared clonotypes between healthy human individuals. Whole-study results and caveats: Among the subsets, naive ones generally showed larger estimated richness than memory ones. Sequencing depth was expected to affect clonotype sharing among donors. The diversity represented, both genetic and in exposure history, was limited by few donors.

CD45RO negativity and positive selection for CCR7 defined naive CD8 cells, a population that excluded terminally differentiated effector memory CD45RA+ cells. The CDR3 is 14 amino acids. Germline-derived CDR1 and CDR2 are MNHEY and SMNVEV (reference sequence). V shed 3 bases, J shed 6 bases, and the junction held 6 bases outside the gene matches. TCRdb's table, derived via immunoSEQ multiplex PCR, lists solely in-frame clones and lacks some. This table has millions of clones, roughly 95% appearing once. Specimen: naive CD8+ T cells sorted from blood. This chain links TRBV27 with TRBJ2-7, with 9 bases identical to TRBD2. The clonotype was recovered from a man aged 18 to 30 in good health. CDR3 in amino acids: CASSLGSGGGEQYF. The DNA for the CDR3 is TGTGCCAGCAGTTTGGGTAGCGGGGGAGGCGAGCAGTACTTC.